Listed below are T cell receptor beta chains from one sample, sequenced in a study of PD-1 blockade in classical Hodgkin lymphoma. Libraries were prepared by immunoSEQ multiplex PCR; TCRdb keeps only in-frame clonotypes and omits some of them. This sample carries 45,000 or so clones, about 90% of them seen once, and the ten largest clones take roughly 9.1%. The source was peripheral blood mononuclear cells (PBMCs), collected at baseline. The receptors shown here come from a human donor with classical Hodgkin lymphoma. Each CDR3 is given with its conserved first and last residue. Fields, in order: V gene, D gene, J gene, CDR3 DNA, CDR3 protein. D genes are given only for firm matches.

TRBV7-9	NA	TRBJ1-3	TGTGCCAGCAGCCGTGCAGGGGAAGCTGGAAACACCATATATTTT	CASSRAGEAGNTIYF
TRBV6-1	NA	TRBJ2-7	TGTGCCAGCAGTGGTAGGGGTAGCGAGTCGGAGCAGTACTTC	CASSGRGSESEQYF
TRBV4-1	TRBD1	TRBJ1-6	TGCGCCAGCAGCCAAGGACCGGGACAGCTTAATTCACCCCTCCACTTT	CASSQGPGQLNSPLHF
TRBV4-3	TRBD2	TRBJ2-3	TGCGCCAGCAGCCAAGAGGGGACTAGCGGGGGAAGAGATACGCAGTATTTT	CASSQEGTSGGRDTQYF
TRBV9	TRBD1	TRBJ1-1	TGTGCCAGCAGCCACCCCGGGACAGACAACACTGAAGCTTTCTTT	CASSHPGTDNTEAFF
TRBV9	NA	TRBJ2-7	TGTGCCAGCAGCGTAGGTAGCGCGCCCTACGAGCAGTACTTC	CASSVGSAPYEQYF
TRBV19	NA	TRBJ1-6	TGTGCCAGTAGTATGGGCCTCCGGAGCAATTCACCCCTCCACTTT	CASSMGLRSNSPLHF
TRBV19	NA	TRBJ1-5	TGTGCCAGTAGTATCTACGAGGGTAGCAATCAGCCCCAGCATTTT	CASSIYEGSNQPQHF
TRBV6-5	TRBD1	TRBJ2-2	TGTGCCAGCAGTTACCCGAGGACAGGGGGCGGGGAGCTGTTTTTT	CASSYPRTGGGELFF
TRBV27	TRBD1	TRBJ1-2	TGTGCCAGCAGTTTGACAATTGTGGGGACAGGGGGGTATGGCTACACCTTC	CASSLTIVGTGGYGYTF
TRBV5-1	NA	TRBJ2-7	TGCGCCAGCAGCTTCCAGGGGACATCTTACTACGAGCAGTACTTC	CASSFQGTSYYEQYF
TRBV2	NA	TRBJ1-5	TGTGCCAGCAGTTTACCGGGCCCTAATCAGCCCCAGCATTTT	CASSLPGPNQPQHF